A single TCR beta chain is shown here with its context. Antigen specificity is unknown. TCR beta CDR3 amplification used RNA transcripts. Following a first-round RT-PCR that used HTBI primers, a second-round multiplex PCR was carried out. TCRdb reanalysed the multiplex PCR reads using MiXCR and keeps one entry per CDR3 protein. The sample has under 250,000 distinct CDR3 sequences; about a fifth are singletons. The data stem from a study of Graves' ophthalmopathy and Graves' hyperthyroidism. Study-level findings and limits: With a specificity of roughly 72% and a sensitivity of more than 65%, the model predicted ophthalmopathy progression.

CDR3 length: 16 amino acids. Germline CDR1 reads LNHDA; CDR2 reads SQIVND (reference sequence). Between the trimmed V and J ends, which lost 2 bases and 4 bases, there was a span of 18 bases. This chain connects TRBV19 to TRBJ2-7, with D tentatively TRBD2 (6 bases). The sequence came from a woman between 45 and 65 years old with Graves' ophthalmopathy. The sample was peripheral blood. The CDR3 is CASSIYGGIFGYEQYF. The CDR3 coding sequence is TGTGCCAGTAGTATATATGGCGGGATCTTTGGGTACGAGCAGTACTTC.